The sequence of this T cell receptor (beta chain) was determined in a study of blood T cell repertoires in COVID-19. The overall study: Samples came from the United States, Italy and Spain, spanning acute and convalescent COVID-19. Nucleic acid was either cDNA or gDNA, and it came from T cells, B-cell-depleted T cells, or PBMCs.

This CDR3 region has 15 residues. The germline CDR1 and CDR2 sequences are MDHEN and SYDVKM. The V gene lost 2 bases and the J gene lost 4 bases, with 14 bases spanning the gap. In the authors' workflow: Estimated nucleated cell counts came from reference gene primer amplification. The repertoire was sequenced with immunoSEQ multiplex PCR; TCRdb's copy has only in-frame clones and lacks some. V and J calls and clone size follow that table, whereas D and trimming were derived from the DNA. Here the sample spans roughly 340,000 clones, approximately 89% being singletons. The chain combines TRBV28 with TRBJ1-2, with D perhaps TRBD1 (6 bases). This clonotype was obtained from a woman younger than 30 who had recovered from COVID-19. Sample: peripheral blood. The CDR3 DNA reads TGTGCCAGCAGTTTAGAGGGGGGGGAGATCTATGGCTACACCTTC. It specifies CASSLEGGEIYGYTF.